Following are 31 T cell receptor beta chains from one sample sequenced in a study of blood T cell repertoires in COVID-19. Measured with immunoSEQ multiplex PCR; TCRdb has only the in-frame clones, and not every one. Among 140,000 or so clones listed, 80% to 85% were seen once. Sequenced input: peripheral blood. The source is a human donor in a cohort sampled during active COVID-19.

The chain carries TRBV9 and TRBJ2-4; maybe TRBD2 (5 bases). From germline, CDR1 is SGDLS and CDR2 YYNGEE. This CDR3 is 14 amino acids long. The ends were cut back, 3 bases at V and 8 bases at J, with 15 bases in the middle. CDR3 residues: CASSEAGGWDIQYF. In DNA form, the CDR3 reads TGTGCCAGCAGCGAGGCCGGAGGCTGGGACATTCAGTACTTC.

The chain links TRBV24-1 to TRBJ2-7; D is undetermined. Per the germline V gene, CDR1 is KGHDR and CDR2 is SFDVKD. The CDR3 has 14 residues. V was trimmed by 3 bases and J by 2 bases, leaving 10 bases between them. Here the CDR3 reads CATSDPRDPYEQYF. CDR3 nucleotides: TGTGCCACCAGTGATCCCCGCGATCCCTACGAGCAGTACTTC.

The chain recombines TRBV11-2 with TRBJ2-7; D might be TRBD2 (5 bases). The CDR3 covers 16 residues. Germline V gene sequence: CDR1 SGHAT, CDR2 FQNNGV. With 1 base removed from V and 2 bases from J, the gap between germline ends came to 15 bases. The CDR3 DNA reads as TGTGCCAGCAGCTTAGTGCGGGCTTCGCTGACCTACGAGCAGTACTTC. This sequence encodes CASSLVRASLTYEQYF.

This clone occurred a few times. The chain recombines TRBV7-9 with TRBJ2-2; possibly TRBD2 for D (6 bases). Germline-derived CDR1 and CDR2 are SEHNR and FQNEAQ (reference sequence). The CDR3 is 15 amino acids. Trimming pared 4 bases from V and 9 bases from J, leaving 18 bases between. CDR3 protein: CASSSKEGHFWELFF. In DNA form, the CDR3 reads TGTGCCAGCAGCTCCAAGGAGGGGCACTTCTGGGAGCTGTTTTTT.

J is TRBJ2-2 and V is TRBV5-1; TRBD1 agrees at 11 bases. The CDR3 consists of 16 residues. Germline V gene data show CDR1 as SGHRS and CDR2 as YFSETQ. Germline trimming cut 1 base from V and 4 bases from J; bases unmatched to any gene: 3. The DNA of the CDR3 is TGCGCCAGCAGCTTGCGGACAGGGGGCGTCACCGGGGAGCTGTTTTTT. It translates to CASSLRTGGVTGELFF.

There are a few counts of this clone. CDR3 loop: CATSTGYNSPLHF. CDR3 DNA: TGTGCCACCTCGACAGGGTATAATTCACCCCTCCACTTT. The genes are TRBV24-1 and TRBJ1-6; TRBD1 matches at 7 bases. V trimming: 9 bases; J trimming: 4 bases; junction bases outside the gene matches: 2. The CDR3 is 13 residues long. Germline V gene data show CDR1 as KGHDR and CDR2 as SFDVKD.

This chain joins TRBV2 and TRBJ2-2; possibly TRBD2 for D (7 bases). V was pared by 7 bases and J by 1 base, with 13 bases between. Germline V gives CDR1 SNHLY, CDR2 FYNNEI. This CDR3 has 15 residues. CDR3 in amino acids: CASKGGTVNTGELFF. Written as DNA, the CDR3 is TGTGCCAGCAAGGGGGGGACCGTGAACACCGGGGAGCTGTTTTTT. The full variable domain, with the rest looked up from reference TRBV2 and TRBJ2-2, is EPEVTQTPSHQVTQMGQEVILRCVPISNHLYFYWYRQILGQKVEFLVSFYNNEISEKSEIFDDQFSVERPDGSNFTLKIRSTKLEDSAMYFCASKGGTVNTGELFFGEGSRLTVL.

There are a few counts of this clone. CDR3 sequence (DNA): TGTGCCAGTAGTAGAAGGGGGATCACTGAAGCTTTCTTT. Translation: CASSRRGITEAFF. The chain links TRBV19 to TRBJ1-1; D possibly corresponds to TRBD1 (6 bases). CDR1 is LNHDA, CDR2 SQIVND, per germline (reference sequence). V was pared by 4 bases and J by 4 bases, with 10 bases between. The CDR3 is 13 residues long.

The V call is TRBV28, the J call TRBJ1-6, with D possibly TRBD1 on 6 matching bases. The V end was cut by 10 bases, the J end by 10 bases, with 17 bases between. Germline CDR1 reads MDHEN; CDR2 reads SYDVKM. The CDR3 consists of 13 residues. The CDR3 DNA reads TGTGCCACCAACAGGGTCTTCGGATCACCCCTCCACTTT. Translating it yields CATNRVFGSPLHF.

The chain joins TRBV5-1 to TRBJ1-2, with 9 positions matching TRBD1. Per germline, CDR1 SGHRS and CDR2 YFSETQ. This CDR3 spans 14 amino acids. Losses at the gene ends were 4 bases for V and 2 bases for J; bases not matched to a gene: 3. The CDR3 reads CASSRGTGNYGYTF. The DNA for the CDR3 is TGCGCCAGCAGCAGGGGGACAGGGAACTATGGCTACACCTTC. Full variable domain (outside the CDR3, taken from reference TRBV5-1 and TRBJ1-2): KAGVTQTPRYLIKTRGQQVTLSCSPISGHRSVSWYQQTPGQGLQFLFEYFSETQRNKGNFPGRFSGRQFSNSRSEMNVSTLELGDSALYLCASSRGTGNYGYTFGSGTRLTVV.

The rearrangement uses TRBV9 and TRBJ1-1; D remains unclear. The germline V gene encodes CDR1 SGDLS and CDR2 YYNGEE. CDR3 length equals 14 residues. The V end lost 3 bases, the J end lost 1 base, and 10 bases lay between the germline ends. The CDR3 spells CASSDGLGNTEAFF. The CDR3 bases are TGTGCCAGCAGCGACGGACTGGGGAACACTGAAGCTTTCTTT.

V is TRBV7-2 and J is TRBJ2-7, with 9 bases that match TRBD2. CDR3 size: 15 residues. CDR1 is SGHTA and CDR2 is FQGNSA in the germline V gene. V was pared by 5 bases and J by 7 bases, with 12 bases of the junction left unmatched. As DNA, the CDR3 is TGTGCCAGCAGCAATGAAGGCGGGGGGGCCCGAGAGCAGTACTTC. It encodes CASSNEGGGAREQYF.

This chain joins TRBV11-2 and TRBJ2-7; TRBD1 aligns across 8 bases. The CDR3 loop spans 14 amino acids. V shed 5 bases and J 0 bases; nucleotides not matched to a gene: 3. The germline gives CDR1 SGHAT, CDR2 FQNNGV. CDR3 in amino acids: CASSRDRISYEQYF. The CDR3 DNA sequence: TGTGCCAGCAGCAGGGACAGGATCTCCTACGAGCAGTACTTC.

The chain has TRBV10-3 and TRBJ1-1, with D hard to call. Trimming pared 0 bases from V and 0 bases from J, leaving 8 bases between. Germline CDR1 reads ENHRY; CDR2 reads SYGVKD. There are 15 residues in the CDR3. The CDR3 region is CAISESKQLNTEAFF. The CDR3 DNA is TGTGCCATCAGTGAGTCGAAACAGTTGAACACTGAAGCTTTCTTT.

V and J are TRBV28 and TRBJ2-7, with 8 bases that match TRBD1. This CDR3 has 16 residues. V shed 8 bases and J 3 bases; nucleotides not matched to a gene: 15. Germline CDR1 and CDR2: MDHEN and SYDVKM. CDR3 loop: CASCSGVGQGNYEQYF. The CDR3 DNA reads TGTGCCAGCTGCTCCGGGGTCGGACAGGGAAACTACGAGCAGTACTTC.

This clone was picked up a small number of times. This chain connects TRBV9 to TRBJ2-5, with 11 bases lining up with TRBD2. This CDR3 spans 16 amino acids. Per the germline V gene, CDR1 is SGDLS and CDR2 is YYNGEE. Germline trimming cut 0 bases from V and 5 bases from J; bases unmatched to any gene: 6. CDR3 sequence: CASSVVVAGGHETQYF. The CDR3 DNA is TGTGCCAGCAGCGTAGTGGTAGCGGGGGGGCATGAGACCCAGTACTTC.

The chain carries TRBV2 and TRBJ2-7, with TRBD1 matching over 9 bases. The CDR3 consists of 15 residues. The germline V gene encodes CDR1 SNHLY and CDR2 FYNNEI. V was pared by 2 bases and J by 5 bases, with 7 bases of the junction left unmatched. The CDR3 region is CASSERGTGHDEQYF. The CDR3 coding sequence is TGTGCCAGCAGTGAAAGAGGGACAGGGCACGACGAGCAGTACTTC.

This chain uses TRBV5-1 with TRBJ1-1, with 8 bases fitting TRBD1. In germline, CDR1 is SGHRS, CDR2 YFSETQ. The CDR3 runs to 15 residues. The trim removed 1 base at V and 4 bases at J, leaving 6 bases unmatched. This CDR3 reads CASSLTGGPGTEAFF. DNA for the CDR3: TGCGCCAGCAGCTTGACAGGGGGTCCGGGCACTGAAGCTTTCTTT.

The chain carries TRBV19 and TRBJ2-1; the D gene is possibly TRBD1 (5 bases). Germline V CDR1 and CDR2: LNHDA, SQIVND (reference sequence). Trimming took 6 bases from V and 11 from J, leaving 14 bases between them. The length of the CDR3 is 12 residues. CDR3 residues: CASRADTLKQFF. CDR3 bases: TGTGCCAGTAGGGCGGACACACTAAAGCAGTTCTTC.

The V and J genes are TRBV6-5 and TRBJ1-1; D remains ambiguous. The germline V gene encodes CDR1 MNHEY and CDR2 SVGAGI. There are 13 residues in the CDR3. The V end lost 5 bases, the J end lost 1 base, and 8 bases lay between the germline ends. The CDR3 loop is CASSKKQNTEAFF. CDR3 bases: TGTGCCAGCAGTAAGAAGCAGAACACTGAAGCTTTCTTT.

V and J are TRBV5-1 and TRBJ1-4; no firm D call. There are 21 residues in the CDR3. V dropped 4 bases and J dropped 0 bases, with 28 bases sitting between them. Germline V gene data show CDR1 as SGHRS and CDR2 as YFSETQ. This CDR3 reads CASSPISGGVPGGSTNEKLFF. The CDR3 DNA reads TGCGCCAGCAGCCCTATCAGTGGCGGGGTCCCTGGTGGGTCAACTAATGAAAAACTGTTTTTT. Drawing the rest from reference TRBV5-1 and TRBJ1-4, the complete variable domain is KAGVTQTPRYLIKTRGQQVTLSCSPISGHRSVSWYQQTPGQGLQFLFEYFSETQRNKGNFPGRFSGRQFSNSRSEMNVSTLELGDSALYLCASSPISGGVPGGSTNEKLFFGSGTQLSVL.

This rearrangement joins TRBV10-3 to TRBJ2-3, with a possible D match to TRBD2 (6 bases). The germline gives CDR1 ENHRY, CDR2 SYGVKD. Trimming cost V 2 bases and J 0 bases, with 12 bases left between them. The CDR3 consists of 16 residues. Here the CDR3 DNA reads TGTGCCATCAGTGAGGTCGGGGGTGCTAGCACAGATACGCAGTATTTT. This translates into CAISEVGGASTDTQYF.

CDR3: CASSLGGAQFF. The CDR3 nucleotides read TGTGCCAGCAGCTTGGGCGGGGCCCAGTTCTTC. This chain links TRBV7-2 with TRBJ2-1; D is perhaps TRBD2 (6 bases). This CDR3 has 11 amino acids. V lost 3 bases and J 13 bases, leaving 10 bases between the germline ends. CDR1 SGHTA and CDR2 FQGNSA come from the germline V gene. Complete variable domain (other parts from reference TRBV7-2 and TRBJ2-1): GAGVSQSPSNKVTEKGKDVELRCDPISGHTALYWYRQSLGQGLEFLIYFQGNSAPDKSGLPSDRFSAERTGGSVSTLTIQRTQQEDSAVYLCASSLGGAQFFGPGTRLTVL.

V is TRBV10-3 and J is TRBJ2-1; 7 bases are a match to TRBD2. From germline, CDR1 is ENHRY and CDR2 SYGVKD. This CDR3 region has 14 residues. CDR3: CATSRGGAYNEQFF. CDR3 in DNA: TGTGCTACCTCTCGGGGAGGGGCATACAATGAGCAGTTCTTC.

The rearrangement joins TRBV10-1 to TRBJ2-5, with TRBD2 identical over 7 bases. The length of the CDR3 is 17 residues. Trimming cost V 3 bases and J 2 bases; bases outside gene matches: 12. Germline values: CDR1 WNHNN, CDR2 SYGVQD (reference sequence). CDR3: CASSDPASGENQETQYF. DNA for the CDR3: TGCGCCAGCAGTGATCCTGCGAGCGGGGAGAATCAAGAGACCCAGTACTTC.

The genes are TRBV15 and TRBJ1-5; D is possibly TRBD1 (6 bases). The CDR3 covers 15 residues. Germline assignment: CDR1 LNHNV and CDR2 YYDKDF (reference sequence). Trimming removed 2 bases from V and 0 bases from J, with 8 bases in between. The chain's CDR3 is CATSRQDSSNQPQHF. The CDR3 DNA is TGTGCCACCAGCAGACAGGACAGTAGCAATCAGCCCCAGCATTTT.

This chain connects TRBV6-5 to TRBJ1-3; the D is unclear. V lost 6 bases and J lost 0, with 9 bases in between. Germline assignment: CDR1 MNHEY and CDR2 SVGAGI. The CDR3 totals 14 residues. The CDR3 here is CASRPGSSGNTIYF. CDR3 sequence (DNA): TGTGCCAGCAGGCCGGGAAGCTCTGGAAACACCATATATTTT.

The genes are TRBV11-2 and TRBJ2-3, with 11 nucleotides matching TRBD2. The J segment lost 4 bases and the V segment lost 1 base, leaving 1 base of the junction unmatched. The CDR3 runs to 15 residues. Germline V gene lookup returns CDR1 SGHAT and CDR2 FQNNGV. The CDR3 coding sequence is TGTGCCAGCAGCTTAGGTAGCGGGGGGGCAGATACGCAGTATTTT. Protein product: CASSLGSGGADTQYF.

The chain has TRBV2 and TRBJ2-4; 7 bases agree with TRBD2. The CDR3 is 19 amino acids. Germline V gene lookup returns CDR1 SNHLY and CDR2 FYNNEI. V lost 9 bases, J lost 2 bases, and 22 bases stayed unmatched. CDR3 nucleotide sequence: TGTGCCAGTAGACCCTGGCGGCCGGGGGGTATGAGAACCAAAAACATTCAGTACTTC. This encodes CASRPWRPGGMRTKNIQYF.

DNA of the CDR3: TGTGCCAGCAGTGAGGGGGACAGGGGAACCAGCAATCAGCCCCAGCATTTT. Amino acid sequence: CASSEGDRGTSNQPQHF. The chain carries TRBV6-1 and TRBJ1-5; 10 positions agree with TRBD1. The ends lost 3 bases at V and 1 base at J; junction bases unmatched: 6. The CDR3 loop spans 17 amino acids. Germline V lookup: CDR1 MNHNS, CDR2 SASEGT.

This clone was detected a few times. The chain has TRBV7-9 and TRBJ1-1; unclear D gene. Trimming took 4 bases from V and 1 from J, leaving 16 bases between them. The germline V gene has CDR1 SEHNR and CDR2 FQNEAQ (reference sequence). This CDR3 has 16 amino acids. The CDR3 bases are TGTGCCAGCAGCTCATCATATTTTACAGAGAACACTGAAGCTTTCTTT. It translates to CASSSSYFTENTEAFF.